These T cell receptor beta chains were read from a single sample in a study of blood T cell repertoires in COVID-19. Using immunoSEQ multiplex PCR, the repertoire was profiled, and TCRdb retains in-frame clones only, with some absent. The data contain tens of thousands of clones, 88% of them singletons. Sequencing was performed on peripheral blood. The receptors here all came from a man between 65 and 85 years old in a cohort sampled during active COVID-19. Both conserved end residues are part of each CDR3. The D gene is left open where the match is weak. A clone size is listed for some rows: how often the clone was seen (once, few, many), or a class if it is expanded.

CDR3 protein: CASEDPGKGNTIYF
CDR3 DNA: TGTGCCAGCGAGGACCCGGGGAAGGGAAACACCATATATTTT
clone size: -
J gene: TRBJ1-3
D gene: -
V gene: TRBV6-6

CDR3 protein: CSASWTGSYYEQYF
CDR3 DNA: TGCAGTGCTAGTTGGACAGGTTCCTACTACGAGCAGTACTTC
clone size: once
J gene: TRBJ2-7
D gene: TRBD1
V gene: TRBV20-1

CDR3 protein: CASSRGSPPYEQYF
CDR3 DNA: TGTGCCAGCAGCAGGGGTTCCCCTCCCTACGAGCAGTACTTC
clone size: -
J gene: TRBJ2-7
D gene: -
V gene: TRBV6-5

CDR3 protein: CASSLTGGAGRNQPQHF
CDR3 DNA: TGTGCCAGCAGTCTAACCGGAGGGGCGGGGCGCAATCAGCCCCAGCATTTT
clone size: few
J gene: TRBJ1-5
D gene: -
V gene: TRBV28

CDR3 protein: CASSRSGAPDTQYF
CDR3 DNA: TGTGCCAGCAGCCGTTCAGGGGCGCCAGATACGCAGTATTTT
clone size: -
J gene: TRBJ2-3
D gene: -
V gene: TRBV3-1/TRBV3-2

CDR3 protein: CASSGMVRGETQYF
CDR3 DNA: TGTGCCAGCAGTGGGATGGTGAGGGGGGAGACCCAGTACTTC
clone size: -
J gene: TRBJ2-5
D gene: -
V gene: TRBV2

CDR3 protein: CASSNRGAQETQYF
CDR3 DNA: TGCGCCAGCAGCAACCGGGGGGCCCAAGAGACCCAGTACTTC
clone size: -
J gene: TRBJ2-5
D gene: -
V gene: TRBV5-1

CDR3 protein: CATSRNFDIGQYF
CDR3 DNA: TGTGCCACCAGCAGAAACTTCGACATCGGGCAGTATTTT
clone size: -
J gene: TRBJ2-3
D gene: -
V gene: TRBV15

CDR3 protein: CASSVELAGTYEQYF
CDR3 DNA: TGTGCCAGCAGCGTAGAACTAGCGGGAACTTACGAGCAGTACTTC
clone size: once
J gene: TRBJ2-7
D gene: TRBD2
V gene: TRBV9

CDR3 protein: CASTNANEQFF
CDR3 DNA: TGTGCCAGCACTAATGCCAATGAGCAGTTCTTC
clone size: few
J gene: TRBJ2-1
D gene: -
V gene: TRBV5-4